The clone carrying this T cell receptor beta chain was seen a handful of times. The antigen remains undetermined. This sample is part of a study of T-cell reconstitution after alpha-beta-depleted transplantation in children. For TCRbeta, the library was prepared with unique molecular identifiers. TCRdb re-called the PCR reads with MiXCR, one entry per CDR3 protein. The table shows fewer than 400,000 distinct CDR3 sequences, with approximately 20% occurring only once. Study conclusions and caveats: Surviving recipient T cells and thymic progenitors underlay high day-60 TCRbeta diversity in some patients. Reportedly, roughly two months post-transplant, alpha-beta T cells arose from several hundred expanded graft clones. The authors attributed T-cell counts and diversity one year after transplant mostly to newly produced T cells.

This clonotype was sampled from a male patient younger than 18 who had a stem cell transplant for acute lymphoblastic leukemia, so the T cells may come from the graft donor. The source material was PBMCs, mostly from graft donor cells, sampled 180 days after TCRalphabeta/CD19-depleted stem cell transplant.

The CDR3 region is CASSDVGTGLETQYF. As DNA, the CDR3 is TGTGCCAGCAGTGACGTCGGGACAGGGTTAGAGACCCAGTACTTC. V usage is TRBV2 and J usage is TRBJ2-5; 9 nucleotides agree with TRBD1. This CDR3 spans 15 amino acids. J was trimmed by 4 bases and V by 3 bases; bases with no gene match: 6. CDR1 and CDR2 from the germline V gene are SNHLY and FYNNEI.